These 14 T cell receptor beta chains share one sample of origin, sequenced in a study of blood T cell repertoires in COVID-19. The assay was immunoSEQ multiplex PCR, and TCRdb's table has in-frame clones only and misses some. The sample includes around 140,000 clones, about 80% seen only once; the top ten take around a sixth. The specimen sequenced was peripheral blood. These receptors were taken from a man in his forties or fifties with acute or convalescent COVID-19.

J is TRBJ2-6 and V is TRBV9, with a tentative D call TRBD1 (5 bases). V was trimmed by 0 bases and J by 0 bases, leaving 13 bases between them. CDR3 length: 18 residues. Looked up from germline, CDR1 is SGDLS and CDR2 is YYNGEE. The CDR3 protein is CASSVGGGKGSGANVLTF. In DNA form, the CDR3 reads TGTGCCAGCAGCGTAGGGGGCGGTAAGGGCTCTGGGGCCAACGTCCTGACTTTC.

The chain joins TRBV5-1 to TRBJ1-1; D perhaps matches TRBD1 (6 bases). Trimming shortened V by 0 bases and J by 11 bases, and 14 bases separated the two germline ends. Germline-derived CDR1 and CDR2 are SGHRS and YFSETQ. The CDR3 is 13 amino acids. The CDR3 coding sequence is TGCGCCAGCAGCTTGGGACAGGACGCTTGGGCTTTCTTT. It codes for CASSLGQDAWAFF.

The chain links TRBV2 to TRBJ1-2, with 8 bases matching TRBD1. CDR1 and CDR2 (germline): SNHLY, FYNNEI. The junction had 7 bases not matched to a gene; V was cut back by 7 bases and J by 3 bases. The length of the CDR3 is 14 residues. The CDR3 sequence: CASNSGGPYYGYTF. CDR3 bases: TGTGCCAGCAACTCAGGGGGCCCTTACTATGGCTACACCTTC.

As DNA, the CDR3 is TGTGCCACCAGCAGAGATGTACAGGGCACTGAAGCTTTCTTT. Protein sequence: CATSRDVQGTEAFF. V is TRBV15 and J is TRBJ1-1; perhaps TRBD1 as D (6 bases). CDR3 size: 14 residues. The V end was cut by 0 bases, the J end by 4 bases, with 9 bases between. CDR1 and CDR2 from the germline V gene are LNHNV and YYDKDF (reference sequence). Supplemented by reference TRBV15 and TRBJ1-1, the full variable domain reads DAMVIQNPRYQVTQFGKPVTLSCSQTLNHNVMYWYQQKSSQAPKLLFHYYDKDFNNEADTPDNFQSRRPNTSFCFLDIRSPGLGDTAMYLCATSRDVQGTEAFFGQGTRLTVV.

This rearrangement joins TRBV5-6 to TRBJ2-3; possible D gene TRBD1, 5 bases. Germline CDR1 is SGHDT and CDR2 is YYEEEE. The CDR3 totals 13 residues. Trimming left V 7 bases short and J 3 bases short, with 12 bases between. CDR3 DNA sequence: TGTGCCAGCGGACCCAGACAGACAGATACGCAGTATTTT. Protein product: CASGPRQTDTQYF.

The V and J genes are TRBV5-8 and TRBJ2-7; the D is unclear. The CDR3 consists of 13 residues. Germline V gene sequence: CDR1 SGHTS, CDR2 YDEGEE. V was trimmed by 2 bases and J by 2 bases, leaving 8 bases between them. The DNA of the CDR3 is TGTGCCAGCAGCTTAACGAGGACCTACGAGCAGTACTTC. Its protein is CASSLTRTYEQYF.

The CDR3 region is CASSLTVFTYEQYF. DNA of the CDR3: TGTGCCAGCTCACTGACTGTTTTTACCTACGAGCAGTACTTC. The rearrangement joins TRBV18 to TRBJ2-7; no definite D call. The CDR3 runs to 14 residues. Trimming shortened V by 4 bases and J by 2 bases, and 12 bases separated the two germline ends. Germline CDR1 KGHSH, CDR2 LQKENI.

This clone was counted a single time. The chain uses TRBV5-1 and TRBJ2-3, with 7 bases matching TRBD1. Losses at the gene ends were 4 bases for V and 5 bases for J; bases not matched to a gene: 7. Germline values: CDR1 SGHRS, CDR2 YFSETQ. The CDR3 has 14 residues. The CDR3 loop is CASSRTGVGDTQYF. The DNA of the CDR3 is TGCGCCAGCAGCCGGACAGGCGTTGGAGATACGCAGTATTTT.

The rearrangement uses TRBV30 and TRBJ2-5; tentatively, D is TRBD1 (6 bases). The CDR3 loop spans 13 amino acids. Germline V gene sequence: CDR1 GTSNPN, CDR2 SVGIG (reference sequence). V was pared by 1 base and J by 4 bases, with 10 bases between. CDR3 amino acids: CAWSGGGVETQYF. The CDR3 bases are TGTGCCTGGAGTGGTGGGGGCGTAGAGACCCAGTACTTC.

The table lists this clone with a count of one. The V call is TRBV30, the J call TRBJ2-5; TRBD2 matches at 9 bases. Looked up from germline, CDR1 is GTSNPN and CDR2 is SVGIG (reference sequence). The trim removed 2 bases at V and 0 bases at J, leaving 4 bases unmatched. There are 15 residues in the CDR3. CDR3 region: CAWSLLAGNQETQYF. The CDR3 nucleotides read TGTGCCTGGAGTTTGCTAGCGGGGAACCAAGAGACCCAGTACTTC.

The V gene is TRBV7-6, the J gene TRBJ2-5, with a possible D match to TRBD1 (5 bases). V shed 2 bases and J shed 2 bases, with 12 bases lying between them. Germline CDR1 is SGHVS and CDR2 is FNYEAQ. The CDR3 is made up of 15 amino acids. Here the CDR3 reads CASSLYEQGQETQYF. The CDR3 DNA sequence: TGTGCCAGCAGCTTATACGAGCAGGGTCAAGAGACCCAGTACTTC.

The chain carries TRBV29-1 and TRBJ2-3; D is unclear. The CDR3 has 11 amino acids. V was shortened by 2 bases and J by 4 bases, with 4 bases between the two germline ends. Germline V gene data show CDR1 as SQVTM and CDR2 as ANQGSEA. The CDR3: CSVELSDTQYF. DNA for the CDR3: TGCAGCGTTGAATTATCAGATACGCAGTATTTT.

V and J are TRBV7-6 and TRBJ2-5; D is unresolved. With 5 bases removed from V and 0 bases from J, the gap between germline ends came to 7 bases. Germline CDR1 and CDR2: SGHVS and FNYEAQ. This CDR3 region has 13 residues. The DNA for the CDR3 is TGTGCCAGCAGCGTCCACTACCAAGAGACCCAGTACTTC. Translation gives CASSVHYQETQYF.

A note on this clone: A single base separates this from a much larger clone, so it may be a read error. The V and J genes are TRBV11-2 and TRBJ2-2, with a weak D call TRBD1 (6 bases). The germline V and J ends were trimmed by 5 bases and 0 bases, with 7 bases remaining between them. Per the germline V gene, CDR1 is SGHAT and CDR2 is FQNNGV. The CDR3 loop spans 14 amino acids. The CDR3 bases are TGTGCCAGCAGCCGACAGGCGAACACCGGGGAGCTGTTTTTT. Its translation: CASSRQANTGELFF.